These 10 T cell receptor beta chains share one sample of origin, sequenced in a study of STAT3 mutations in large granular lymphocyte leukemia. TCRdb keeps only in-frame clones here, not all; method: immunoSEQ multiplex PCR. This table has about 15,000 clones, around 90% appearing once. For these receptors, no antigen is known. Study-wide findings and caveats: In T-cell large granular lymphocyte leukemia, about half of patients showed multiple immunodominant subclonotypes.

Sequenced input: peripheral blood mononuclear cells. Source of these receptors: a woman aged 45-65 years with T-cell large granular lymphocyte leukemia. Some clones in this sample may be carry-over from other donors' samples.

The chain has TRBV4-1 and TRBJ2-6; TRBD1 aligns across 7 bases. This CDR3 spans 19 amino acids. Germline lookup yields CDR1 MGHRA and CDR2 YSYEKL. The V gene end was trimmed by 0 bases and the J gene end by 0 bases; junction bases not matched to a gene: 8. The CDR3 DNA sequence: TGCGCCAGCAGCCAAGAATCACCGACAGGGATCTCTGGGGCCAACGTCCTGACTTTC. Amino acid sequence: CASSQESPTGISGANVLTF.

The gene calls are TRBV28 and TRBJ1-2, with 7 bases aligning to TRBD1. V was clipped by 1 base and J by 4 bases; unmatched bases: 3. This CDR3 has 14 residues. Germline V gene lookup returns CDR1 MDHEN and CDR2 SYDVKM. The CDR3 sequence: CASSLLAGGYGYTF. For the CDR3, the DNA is TGTGCCAGCAGTTTATTAGCAGGGGGCTATGGCTACACCTTC.

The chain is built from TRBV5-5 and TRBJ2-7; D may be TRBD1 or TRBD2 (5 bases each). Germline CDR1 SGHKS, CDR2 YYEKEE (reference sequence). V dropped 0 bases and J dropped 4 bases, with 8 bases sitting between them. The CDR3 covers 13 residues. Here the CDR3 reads CASSLGGPYEQYF. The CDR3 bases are TGTGCCAGCAGCTTGGGGGGACCTTACGAGCAGTACTTC.

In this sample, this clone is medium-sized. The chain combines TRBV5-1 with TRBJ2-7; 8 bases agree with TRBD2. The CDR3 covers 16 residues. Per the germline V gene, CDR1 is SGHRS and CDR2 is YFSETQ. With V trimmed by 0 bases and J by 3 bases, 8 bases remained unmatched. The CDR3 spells CASSLDSRGAIYEQYF. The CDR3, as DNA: TGCGCCAGCAGCTTGGATTCGCGGGGGGCCATCTACGAGCAGTACTTC.

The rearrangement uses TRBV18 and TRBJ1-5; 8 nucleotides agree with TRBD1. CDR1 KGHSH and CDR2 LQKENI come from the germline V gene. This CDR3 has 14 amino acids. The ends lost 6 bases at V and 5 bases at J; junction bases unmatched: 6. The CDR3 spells CASSRGQGHQPQHF. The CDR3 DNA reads TGTGCCAGCTCGCGCGGACAGGGCCATCAGCCCCAGCATTTT.

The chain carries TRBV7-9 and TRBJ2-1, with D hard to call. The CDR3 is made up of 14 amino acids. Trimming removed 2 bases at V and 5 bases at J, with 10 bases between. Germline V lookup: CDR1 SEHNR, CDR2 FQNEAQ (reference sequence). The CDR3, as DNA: TGTGCCAGCAGCTTATCCGGCCCGGACAATGAGCAGTTCTTC. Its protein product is CASSLSGPDNEQFF. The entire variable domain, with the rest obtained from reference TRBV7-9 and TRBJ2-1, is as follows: DTGVSQNPRHKITKRGQNVTFRCDPISEHNRLYWYRQTLGQGPEFLTYFQNEAQLEKSRLLSDRFSAERPKGSFSTLEIQRTEQGDSAMYLCASSLSGPDNEQFFGPGTRLTVL.

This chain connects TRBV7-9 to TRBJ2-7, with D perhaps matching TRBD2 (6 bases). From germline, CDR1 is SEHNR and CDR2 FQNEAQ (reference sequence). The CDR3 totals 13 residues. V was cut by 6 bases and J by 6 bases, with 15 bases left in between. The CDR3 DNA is TGTGCCAGCAGTGCGTCCTGGGGGGTCGAGCAGTACTTC. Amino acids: CASSASWGVEQYF. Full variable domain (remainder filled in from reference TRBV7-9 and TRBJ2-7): DTGVSQNPRHKITKRGQNVTFRCDPISEHNRLYWYRQTLGQGPEFLTYFQNEAQLEKSRLLSDRFSAERPKGSFSTLEIQRTEQGDSAMYLCASSASWGVEQYFGPGTRLTVT.

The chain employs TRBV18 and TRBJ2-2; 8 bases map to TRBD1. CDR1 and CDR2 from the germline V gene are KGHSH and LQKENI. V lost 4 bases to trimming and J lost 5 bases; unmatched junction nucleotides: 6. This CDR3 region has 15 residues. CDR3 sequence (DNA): TGTGCCAGCTCACTCTCCAGGGGGCGAACCGGGGAGCTGTTTTTT. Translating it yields CASSLSRGRTGELFF.

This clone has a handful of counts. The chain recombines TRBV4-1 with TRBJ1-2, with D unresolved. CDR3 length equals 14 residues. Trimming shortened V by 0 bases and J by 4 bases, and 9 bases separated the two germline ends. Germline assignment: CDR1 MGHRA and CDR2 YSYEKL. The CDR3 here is CASSQEVQIYGYTF. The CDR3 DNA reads TGCGCCAGCAGCCAAGAGGTACAGATCTATGGCTACACCTTC.

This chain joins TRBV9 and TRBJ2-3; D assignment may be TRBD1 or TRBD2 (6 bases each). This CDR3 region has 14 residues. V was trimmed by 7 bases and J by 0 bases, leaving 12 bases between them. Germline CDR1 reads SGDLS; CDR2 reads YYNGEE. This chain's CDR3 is CASGRGRSTDTQYF. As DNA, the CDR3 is TGTGCCAGCGGCCGGGGGCGAAGCACAGATACGCAGTATTTT.